This T cell receptor beta chain originates from a study of blood T cell repertoires in COVID-19. In its sample, this clone ranks as medium-sized. The method was immunoSEQ multiplex PCR; TCRdb's version includes in-frame clones alone and lacks a portion of them. Of about 50,000 clones in the sample, approximately 89% were seen once. This receptor was taken from a human donor with active COVID-19. The donor label of this sample is uncertain. Material for sequencing was peripheral blood.

CDR3 region: CASSYLSVGLSEQYF. CDR3 in DNA: TGTGCCAGCAGTTACCTTTCCGTCGGACTCTCCGAGCAGTACTTC. The genes are TRBV6-2 or TRBV6-3 and TRBJ2-7; a weak D match, TRBD2 (5 bases). V was shortened by 2 bases and J by 6 bases, with 17 bases between the two germline ends. CDR3 length: 15 residues. In germline, CDR1 is MNHEY, CDR2 SVGEGT.